The 14 T cell receptor beta chains given below trace back to one sample, sequenced in a study of blood T cell repertoires in COVID-19. Only in-frame clones appear in the TCRdb table, and some are missing; sequencing was by immunoSEQ multiplex PCR. Here the sample spans 470,000 or so clones, around nine tenths being singletons. Sequencing was carried out using PBMCs or T cells enriched from blood (not recorded which). These receptors were obtained from a woman aged 18-30 years with acute COVID-19.

V and J are TRBV27 and TRBJ1-5; 8 bases are a match to TRBD1. The J segment lost 5 bases and the V segment lost 0 bases, leaving 3 bases of the junction unmatched. This CDR3 has 15 amino acids. CDR1 and CDR2 from the germline V gene are MNHEY and SMNVEV (reference sequence). The CDR3 sequence: CASSLSSGGYQPQHF. DNA for the CDR3: TGTGCCAGCAGTTTATCATCAGGGGGCTATCAGCCCCAGCATTTT.

The chain joins TRBV6-4 to TRBJ2-7; 7 positions match TRBD1. CDR1 is MRHNA and CDR2 is SNTAGT in the germline V gene. The CDR3 has 13 residues. J was trimmed by 6 bases and V by 5 bases; bases with no gene match: 7. The CDR3 DNA is TGTGCCAGCAGTCACAGACAGGGTGCCGAGCAGTACTTC. It specifies CASSHRQGAEQYF.

V gene TRBV5-1 combines with J gene TRBJ2-1; 8 positions match TRBD1. The J segment lost 10 bases and the V segment lost 2 bases, leaving 11 bases of the junction unmatched. Germline lookup yields CDR1 SGHRS and CDR2 YFSETQ. This CDR3 is 15 amino acids long. The CDR3 sequence is CASSFGARGRREQFF. The CDR3 DNA sequence: TGCGCCAGCAGCTTTGGCGCCAGGGGGCGGCGGGAGCAGTTCTTC. Combining the CDR3 with reference TRBV5-1 and TRBJ2-1 gives the whole variable domain KAGVTQTPRYLIKTRGQQVTLSCSPISGHRSVSWYQQTPGQGLQFLFEYFSETQRNKGNFPGRFSGRQFSNSRSEMNVSTLELGDSALYLCASSFGARGRREQFFGPGTRLTVL.

This clone was observed a single time. The chain carries TRBV10-2 and TRBJ2-1, with TRBD1 matching 8 bases. Losses at the gene ends were 7 bases for V and 2 bases for J; bases not matched to a gene: 10. There are 16 residues in the CDR3. Germline V CDR1 and CDR2: WSHSY, SAAADI. The CDR3 nucleotides are TGCGCCAGCACTCCTAAGGACAGGGCTCCCTACAATGAGCAGTTCTTC. Residues: CASTPKDRAPYNEQFF.

V usage is TRBV29-1 and J usage is TRBJ1-5; D remains unclear. CDR1 SQVTM and CDR2 ANQGSEA come from the germline V gene. The ends were cut back, 6 bases at V and 7 bases at J, with 16 bases in the middle. The CDR3 contains 13 residues. The CDR3 loop reads CSVGNSAGQPQHF. Written as DNA, the CDR3 is TGCAGCGTAGGGAATTCTGCGGGGCAGCCCCAGCATTTT.

The gene calls are TRBV28 and TRBJ2-4; TRBD1 aligns across 7 bases. Per the germline V gene, CDR1 is MDHEN and CDR2 is SYDVKM. The CDR3 runs 14 residues. The J segment lost 8 bases and the V segment lost 5 bases, leaving 9 bases of the junction unmatched. The CDR3 region is CASSPLSDRDIQYF. The DNA for the CDR3 is TGTGCCAGCAGTCCGCTCTCTGACAGGGACATTCAGTACTTC.

V and J are TRBV12-3 or TRBV12-4 and TRBJ1-5; D gene uncertain. The CDR3 is 13 amino acids. V was clipped by 6 bases and J by 3 bases, with 9 bases between them. CDR3 in DNA: TGTGCCAGCAGCCACGGTTTCAATCAGCCCCAGCATTTT. Residues: CASSHGFNQPQHF.

This clone was seen once. CDR3 sequence reads: CASSFGQGSEAFF. CDR3 nucleotide sequence: TGTGCCAGCAGTTTCGGACAGGGTTCTGAAGCTTTCTTT. V usage is TRBV6-2 or TRBV6-3 and J usage is TRBJ1-1; 8 bases are a match to TRBD1. The germline V gene has CDR1 MNHEY and CDR2 SVGEGT. This CDR3 region has 13 residues. V lost 4 bases, J lost 6 bases, and 4 bases stayed unmatched.

CDR3 protein: CASNRGGEQFF. CDR3 in DNA: TGTGCCAGCAACAGGGGAGGCGAGCAGTTCTTC. The genes are TRBV28 and TRBJ2-1; D may be TRBD1 (7 bases). Trimming removed 7 bases from V and 10 bases from J, with 11 bases in between. Germline lookup yields CDR1 MDHEN and CDR2 SYDVKM. The CDR3 has 11 residues.

The chain has TRBV28 and TRBJ2-2; D may be TRBD2 (5 bases). The CDR3 length is 15 residues. V lost 6 bases and J lost 4, with 15 bases in between. Germline CDR1 reads MDHEN; CDR2 reads SYDVKM. The CDR3 region has the DNA TGTGCCAGCAGGGTGGGCGGGTCGAGCACCGGGGAGCTGTTTTTT. Protein: CASRVGGSSTGELFF.

This clone has just one count. This chain uses TRBV9 with TRBJ1-3; 8 nucleotides align to TRBD1. Looked up from germline, CDR1 is SGDLS and CDR2 is YYNGEE. This CDR3 comprises 17 residues. V lost 4 bases, J lost 2 bases, and 11 bases stayed unmatched. CDR3 in amino acids: CASSPYGGQGAGNTIYF. The CDR3 region has the DNA TGTGCCAGCAGCCCCTATGGCGGACAGGGAGCTGGAAACACCATATATTTT.

The rearrangement joins TRBV6-4 to TRBJ2-3; a weak D match, TRBD2 (6 bases). The CDR3 extends over 14 amino acids. The V end lost 0 bases, the J end lost 5 bases, and 9 bases lay between the germline ends. Looked up from germline, CDR1 is MRHNA and CDR2 is SNTAGT. For the CDR3, the DNA is TGTGCCAGCAGTGACTCTAACGGGGGAGATACGCAGTATTTT. As protein: CASSDSNGGDTQYF.

The chain employs TRBV3-1 (or the pseudogene TRBV3-2) and TRBJ1-2; D gene uncertain. With 1 base removed from V and 8 bases from J, the gap between germline ends came to 11 bases. The CDR3 is 13 residues long. Germline V gene sequence: CDR1 LGHDT, CDR2 YNNKEL (reference sequence). The CDR3 here is CASSQAEAGGYTF. The DNA of the CDR3 is TGTGCCAGCAGCCAAGCAGAGGCTGGGGGCTACACCTTC.

Notes on this clone: Other DNA sequences in this specimen translate into the identical CDR3. The chain employs TRBV7-9 and TRBJ2-7; 8 bases agree with TRBD1. The CDR3 spans 14 residues. The ends lost 1 base at V and 2 bases at J; junction bases unmatched: 1. CDR1 is SEHNR and CDR2 is FQNEAQ in the germline V gene (reference sequence). The CDR3 reads CASSLGQGTYEQYF. The CDR3 region has the DNA TGTGCCAGCAGCTTAGGACAGGGGACCTACGAGCAGTACTTC.